These 21 T cell receptor beta chains share one sample of origin, sequenced in a study of long-term antiretroviral therapy in people with HIV. Running of the v3.0 immunoSEQ assay took place at survey level. Sequenced by immunoSEQ multiplex PCR; TCRdb stores in-frame clones only, minus some. The sample carries about 28,000 clones, 84% recorded once. The specimen comprised unsorted PBMCs, sampled 0.4 years after starting antiretroviral therapy. These receptors all stem from a man aged 18 to 30 with HIV.

This clone was detected once. The chain combines TRBV18 with TRBJ1-1; 9 bases agree with TRBD1. The CDR3 has 15 residues. V trimming: 2 bases; J trimming: 5 bases; junction bases outside the gene matches: 6. The germline CDR1 and CDR2 sequences are KGHSH and LQKENI. CDR3 region: CASSPRGQGGTEAFF. CDR3 DNA: TGTGCCAGCTCACCAAGGGGACAGGGCGGGACTGAAGCTTTCTTT.

The table lists this clone with a few counts. The chain employs TRBV7-9 and TRBJ2-2; 7 bases line up with TRBD1. Germline trimming cut 4 bases from V and 4 bases from J; bases unmatched to any gene: 6. The CDR3 loop spans 15 amino acids. The germline V gene has CDR1 SEHNR and CDR2 FQNEAQ (reference sequence). The CDR3 nucleotides are TGTGCCAGCAGCTCATCGGACAGGTCCACCGGGGAGCTGTTTTTT. This sequence encodes CASSSSDRSTGELFF.

The chain is built from TRBV11-2 and TRBJ1-1; possibly TRBD1 for D (6 bases). The CDR3 runs to 15 residues. Germline CDR1 and CDR2: SGHAT and FQNNGV. V was trimmed by 1 base and J by 1 base, leaving 10 bases between them. In nucleotides, the CDR3 is TGTGCCAGCAGCTTAGGGGGCAGGGGGAACACTGAAGCTTTCTTT. Its protein product is CASSLGGRGNTEAFF.

This rearrangement joins TRBV18 to TRBJ2-3; D remains ambiguous. Trimming removed 1 base from V and 2 bases from J, with 4 bases in between. Per the germline V gene, CDR1 is KGHSH and CDR2 is LQKENI. The CDR3 contains 13 residues. The CDR3 loop is CASSPLYTDTQYF. CDR3 sequence (DNA): TGTGCCAGCTCACCACTTTACACAGATACGCAGTATTTT.

The rearrangement links TRBV7-9 to TRBJ2-3, with 7 nucleotides matching TRBD2. V trimming: 4 bases; J trimming: 0 bases; junction bases outside the gene matches: 4. This CDR3 has 15 residues. The V gene's germline CDR1 is SEHNR and CDR2 FQNEAQ (reference sequence). The CDR3 DNA reads as TGTGCCAGCAGCTCCCGACTAGCTAGCACAGATACGCAGTATTTT. Translation: CASSSRLASTDTQYF.

This rearrangement joins TRBV5-1 to TRBJ1-1; TRBD1 is a possible D gene (5 bases). The CDR3 contains 15 residues. Germline V gene data show CDR1 as SGHRS and CDR2 as YFSETQ. V dropped 0 bases and J dropped 5 bases, with 14 bases sitting between them. The CDR3 spells CASSLVGTLRTEAFF. DNA for the CDR3: TGCGCCAGCAGCTTGGTGGGGACGTTGAGGACTGAAGCTTTCTTT.

The genes are TRBV4-3 and TRBJ2-6; perhaps TRBD1 as D (5 bases). Germline values: CDR1 LGHNA, CDR2 YSLEER. The CDR3 covers 22 residues. V was cut by 4 bases and J by 0 bases, with 28 bases left in between. CDR3 DNA sequence: TGCGCCAGCAGCCTACGAGCCCTCCCGGACACCTATCTTCCCTCTGGGGCCAACGTCCTGACTTTC. Protein product: CASSLRALPDTYLPSGANVLTF.

The chain carries TRBV4-1 and TRBJ2-7, with D perhaps being TRBD1 or TRBD2 (5 bases each). Germline assignment: CDR1 MGHRA and CDR2 YSYEKL. With 4 bases removed from V and 5 bases from J, the gap between germline ends came to 15 bases. The length of the CDR3 is 14 residues. Written as DNA, the CDR3 is TGCGCCAGCAGCCGCCTCGGGACGGAAGACGAGCAGTACTTC. Amino acid sequence: CASSRLGTEDEQYF.

This clone occurred once. The chain uses TRBV9 and TRBJ2-1, with no clear D. The ends were cut back, 6 bases at V and 1 base at J, with 11 bases in the middle. CDR1 and CDR2 from the germline V gene are SGDLS and YYNGEE. The CDR3 spans 14 residues. The CDR3 DNA reads TGTGCCAGCAACTCGGGTGTTTCCTACAATGAGCAGTTCTTC. Encoded protein: CASNSGVSYNEQFF.

The genes are TRBV7-8 and TRBJ1-2, with D unresolved. Trimming left V 5 bases short and J 8 bases short, with 18 bases between. CDR3 length: 14 amino acids. CDR1 is SGHVS and CDR2 is FQNEAQ in the germline V gene. The CDR3 DNA sequence: TGTGCCAGCAGCCCTGGACGGGCGAGAGAAGGCTACACCTTC. This gives the protein CASSPGRAREGYTF.

The chain links TRBV27 to TRBJ1-1; D is perhaps TRBD1 (5 bases). Germline V gives CDR1 MNHEY, CDR2 SMNVEV (reference sequence). The CDR3 covers 15 residues. The germline V and J ends were trimmed by 5 bases and 1 base, with 14 bases remaining between them. This CDR3 is CASSLGGVQNTEAFF. CDR3 DNA: TGTGCCAGCAGTCTGGGAGGGGTACAGAACACTGAAGCTTTCTTT.

This clone was found once. The chain couples TRBV5-1 to TRBJ2-7; TRBD1 matches at 11 bases. This CDR3 region has 14 residues. Trimming took 3 bases from V and 5 from J; bases not matched to a gene: 4. From germline, CDR1 is SGHRS and CDR2 YFSETQ. The CDR3 bases are TGCGCCAGCAGCTCCTGGGGACAGGGGGACGAGCAGTACTTC. It yields the protein CASSSWGQGDEQYF.

V gene TRBV6-5 combines with J gene TRBJ1-2; 8 positions agree with TRBD1. The CDR3 runs to 13 residues. The germline CDR1 and CDR2 sequences are MNHEY and SVGAGI. Trimming cost V 0 bases and J 6 bases; bases outside gene matches: 0. The CDR3 DNA is TGTGCCAGCAGTTACTCGGGACAGGATGGCTACACCTTC. This codes for CASSYSGQDGYTF.

The chain carries TRBV4-3 and TRBJ2-1, with 14 bases identical to TRBD2. V shed 0 bases, J shed 12 bases, and the junction held 16 bases outside the gene matches. This CDR3 contains 19 residues. The germline V gene encodes CDR1 LGHNA and CDR2 YSLEER. In DNA form, the CDR3 reads TGCGCCAGCAGCCAAGATCGGGGACTAGCGGGAGCCGCGGCGGGGGGGCAGTTCTTC. It is translated as CASSQDRGLAGAAAGGQFF.

The genes are TRBV18 and TRBJ1-1, with 9 bases that match TRBD1. Germline lookup yields CDR1 KGHSH and CDR2 LQKENI. The junction had 7 bases not matched to a gene; V was cut back by 3 bases and J by 5 bases. CDR3 length: 15 residues. This chain's CDR3 is CASSPPGQGLTEAFF. The CDR3, as DNA: TGTGCCAGCTCACCCCCGGGACAGGGTTTGACTGAAGCTTTCTTT.

This clone has only one observation. The chain has TRBV4-1 and TRBJ1-1; TRBD1 matches 8 bases. The CDR3 is 15 residues long. V lost 4 bases and J lost 4; bases outside the gene matches: 8. The germline gives CDR1 MGHRA, CDR2 YSYEKL. The CDR3 region is CASSRPDRVGTEAFF. Here the CDR3 DNA reads TGCGCCAGCAGCCGCCCGGACAGGGTAGGCACTGAAGCTTTCTTT.

This clone appeared once. This chain connects TRBV6-5 to TRBJ1-1; D is unresolved. V gave up 5 bases and J gave up 5 bases, with 15 bases separating them. This CDR3 has 14 residues. The germline gives CDR1 MNHEY, CDR2 SVGAGI. This CDR3 is CASSPRAFGTEAFF. The DNA for the CDR3 is TGTGCCAGCAGTCCAAGGGCCTTTGGGACTGAAGCTTTCTTT.

The chain links TRBV28 to TRBJ1-4; D gene uncertain. Looked up from germline, CDR1 is MDHEN and CDR2 is SYDVKM. Trimming removed 3 bases from V and 15 bases from J, with 14 bases in between. The CDR3 length is 12 residues. The CDR3 loop is CASSLPAKAVFF. In DNA form, the CDR3 reads TGTGCCAGCAGTTTGCCTGCGAAGGCGGTGTTTTTT.

The chain has TRBV5-1 and TRBJ1-1; D possibly corresponds to TRBD1 (6 bases). The germline gives CDR1 SGHRS, CDR2 YFSETQ. There are 13 residues in the CDR3. V was trimmed by 6 bases and J by 3 bases, leaving 12 bases between them. CDR3 region: CASIAKGDTEAFF. In DNA form, the CDR3 reads TGCGCCAGCATCGCTAAGGGGGACACTGAAGCTTTCTTT.

The chain is built from TRBV13 and TRBJ2-7; 7 nucleotides align to TRBD1. The trim removed 0 bases at V and 2 bases at J, leaving 4 bases unmatched. The CDR3 has 15 residues. CDR1 is PRHDT, CDR2 FYEKMQ, per germline (reference sequence). The CDR3 DNA reads as TGTGCCAGCAGCTTAGGGGGGACAGCAGCCTACGAGCAGTACTTC. Its translation is CASSLGGTAAYEQYF.

J is TRBJ1-1 and V is TRBV27, with a tentative D call TRBD1 (5 bases). Looked up from germline, CDR1 is MNHEY and CDR2 is SMNVEV (reference sequence). Between the trimmed V and J ends, which lost 2 bases and 4 bases, there was a span of 11 bases. This CDR3 is 14 amino acids long. CDR3 sequence (DNA): TGTGCCAGCAGTTTAAAGGGGACGGCCACTGAAGCTTTCTTT. Encoded protein: CASSLKGTATEAFF.